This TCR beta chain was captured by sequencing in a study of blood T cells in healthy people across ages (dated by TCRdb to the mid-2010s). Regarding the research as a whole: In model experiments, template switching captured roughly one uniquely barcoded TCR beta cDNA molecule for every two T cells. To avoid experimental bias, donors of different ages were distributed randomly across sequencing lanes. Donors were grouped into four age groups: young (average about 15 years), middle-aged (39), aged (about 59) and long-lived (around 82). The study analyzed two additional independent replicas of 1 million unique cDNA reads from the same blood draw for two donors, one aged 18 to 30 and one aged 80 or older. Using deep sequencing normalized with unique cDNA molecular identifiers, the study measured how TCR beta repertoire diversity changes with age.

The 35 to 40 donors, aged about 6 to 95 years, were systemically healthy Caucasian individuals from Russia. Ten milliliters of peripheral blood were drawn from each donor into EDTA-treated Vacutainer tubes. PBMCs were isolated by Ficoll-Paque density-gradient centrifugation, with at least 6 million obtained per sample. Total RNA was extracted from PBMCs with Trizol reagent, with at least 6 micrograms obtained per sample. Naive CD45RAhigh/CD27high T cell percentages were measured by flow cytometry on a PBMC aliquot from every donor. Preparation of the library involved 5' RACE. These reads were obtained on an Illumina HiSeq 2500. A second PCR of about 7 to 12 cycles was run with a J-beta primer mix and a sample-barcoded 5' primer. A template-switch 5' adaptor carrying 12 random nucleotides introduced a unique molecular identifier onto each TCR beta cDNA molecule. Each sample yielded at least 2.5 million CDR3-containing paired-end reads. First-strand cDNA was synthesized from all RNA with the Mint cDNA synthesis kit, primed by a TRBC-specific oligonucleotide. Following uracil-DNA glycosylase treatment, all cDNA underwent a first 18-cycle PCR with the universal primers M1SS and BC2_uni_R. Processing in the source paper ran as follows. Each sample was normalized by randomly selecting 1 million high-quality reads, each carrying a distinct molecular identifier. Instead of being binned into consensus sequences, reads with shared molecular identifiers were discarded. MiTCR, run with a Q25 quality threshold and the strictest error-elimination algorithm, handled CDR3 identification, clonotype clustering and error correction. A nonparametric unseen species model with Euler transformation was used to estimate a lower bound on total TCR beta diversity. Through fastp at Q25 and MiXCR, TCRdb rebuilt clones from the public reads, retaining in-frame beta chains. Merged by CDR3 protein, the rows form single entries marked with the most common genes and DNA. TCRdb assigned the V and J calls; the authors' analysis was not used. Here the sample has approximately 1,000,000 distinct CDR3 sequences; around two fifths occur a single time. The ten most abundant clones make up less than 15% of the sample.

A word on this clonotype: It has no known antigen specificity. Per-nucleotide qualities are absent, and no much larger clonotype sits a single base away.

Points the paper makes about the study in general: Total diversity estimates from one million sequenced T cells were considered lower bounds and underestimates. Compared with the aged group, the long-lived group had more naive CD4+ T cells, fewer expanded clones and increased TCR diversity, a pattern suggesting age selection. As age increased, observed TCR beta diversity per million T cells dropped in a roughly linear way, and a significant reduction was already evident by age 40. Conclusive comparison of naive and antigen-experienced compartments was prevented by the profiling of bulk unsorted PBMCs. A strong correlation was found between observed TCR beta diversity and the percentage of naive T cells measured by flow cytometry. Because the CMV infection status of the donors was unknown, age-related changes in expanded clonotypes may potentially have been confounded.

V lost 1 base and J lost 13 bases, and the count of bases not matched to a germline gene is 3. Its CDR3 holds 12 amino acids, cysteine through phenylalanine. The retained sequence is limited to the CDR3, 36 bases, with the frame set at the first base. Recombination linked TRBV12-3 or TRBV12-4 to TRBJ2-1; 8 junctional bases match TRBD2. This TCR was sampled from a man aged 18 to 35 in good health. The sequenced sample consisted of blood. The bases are TGTGCCAGCAGTTTAGGGCGGGGGGTTCAGTTCTTC. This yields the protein CASSLGRGVQFF.